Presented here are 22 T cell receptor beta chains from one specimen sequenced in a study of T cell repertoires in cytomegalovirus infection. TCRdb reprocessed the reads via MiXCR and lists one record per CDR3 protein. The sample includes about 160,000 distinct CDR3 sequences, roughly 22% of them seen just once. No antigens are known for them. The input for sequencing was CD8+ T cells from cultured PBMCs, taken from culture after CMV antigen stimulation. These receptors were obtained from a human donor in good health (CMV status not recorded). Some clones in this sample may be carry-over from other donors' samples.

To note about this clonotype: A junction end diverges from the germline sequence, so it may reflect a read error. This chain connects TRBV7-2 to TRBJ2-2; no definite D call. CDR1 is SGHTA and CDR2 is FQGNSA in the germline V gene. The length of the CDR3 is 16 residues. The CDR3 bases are TGTGCCAGCAGTTTAGGAGTAGGCCAACCAGGCGGGGAGCTGTTTTTT. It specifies CASSLGVGQPGGELFF.

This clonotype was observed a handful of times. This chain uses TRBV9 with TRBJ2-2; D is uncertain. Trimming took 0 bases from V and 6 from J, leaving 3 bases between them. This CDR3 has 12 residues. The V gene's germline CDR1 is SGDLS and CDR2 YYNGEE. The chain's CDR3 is CASSVVSGELFF. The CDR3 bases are TGTGCCAGCAGCGTAGTATCCGGGGAGCTGTTTTTT.

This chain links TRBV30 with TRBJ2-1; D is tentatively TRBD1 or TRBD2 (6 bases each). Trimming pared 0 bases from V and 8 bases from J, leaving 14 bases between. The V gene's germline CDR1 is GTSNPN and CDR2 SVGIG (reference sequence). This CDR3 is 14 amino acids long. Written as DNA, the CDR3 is TGTGCCTGGAGTGTCGGGGGCCCCTGGGATGAGCAGTTCTTC. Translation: CAWSVGGPWDEQFF.

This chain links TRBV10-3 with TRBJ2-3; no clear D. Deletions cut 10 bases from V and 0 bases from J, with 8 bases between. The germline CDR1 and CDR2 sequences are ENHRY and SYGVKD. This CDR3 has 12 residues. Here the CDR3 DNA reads TGTGCCACACTGGGGAGCACAGATACGCAGTATTTT. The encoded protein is CATLGSTDTQYF.

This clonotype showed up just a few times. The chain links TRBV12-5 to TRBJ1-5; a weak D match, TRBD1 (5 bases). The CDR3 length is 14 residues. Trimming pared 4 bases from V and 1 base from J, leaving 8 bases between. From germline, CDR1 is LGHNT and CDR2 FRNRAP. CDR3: CASGSTGSNQPQHF. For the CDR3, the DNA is TGTGCTAGTGGTTCCACAGGAAGCAATCAGCCCCAGCATTTT.

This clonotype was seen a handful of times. CDR3 bases: TGTGCCAGCAGCTTCACTGTCCGCGAGCAGTTCTTC. It codes for CASSFTVREQFF. V gene TRBV7-2 combines with J gene TRBJ2-1; D call uncertain. CDR1 is SGHTA and CDR2 is FQGNSA in the germline V gene. The CDR3 is made up of 12 amino acids. V was trimmed by 3 bases and J by 10 bases, leaving 10 bases between them.

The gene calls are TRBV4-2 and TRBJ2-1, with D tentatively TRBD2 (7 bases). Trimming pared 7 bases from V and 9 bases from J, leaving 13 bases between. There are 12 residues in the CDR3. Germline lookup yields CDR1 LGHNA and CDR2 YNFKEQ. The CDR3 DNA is TGTGCCAGCATGGGGGGGGCACCTGAGCAGTTCTTC. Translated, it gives CASMGGAPEQFF.

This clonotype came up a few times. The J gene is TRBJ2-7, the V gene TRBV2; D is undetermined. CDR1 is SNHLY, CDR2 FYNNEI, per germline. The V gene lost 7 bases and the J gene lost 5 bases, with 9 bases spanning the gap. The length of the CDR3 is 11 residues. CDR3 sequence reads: CASIDGHEQYF. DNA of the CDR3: TGTGCCAGCATAGATGGCCACGAGCAGTACTTC.

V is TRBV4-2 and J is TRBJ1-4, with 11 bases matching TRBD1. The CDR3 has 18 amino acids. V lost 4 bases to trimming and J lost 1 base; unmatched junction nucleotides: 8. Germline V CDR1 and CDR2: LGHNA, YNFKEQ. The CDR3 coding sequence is TGTGCCAGCAGCCTATGGTCCGGGACAGGGGGAACTAATGAAAAACTGTTTTTT. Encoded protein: CASSLWSGTGGTNEKLFF.

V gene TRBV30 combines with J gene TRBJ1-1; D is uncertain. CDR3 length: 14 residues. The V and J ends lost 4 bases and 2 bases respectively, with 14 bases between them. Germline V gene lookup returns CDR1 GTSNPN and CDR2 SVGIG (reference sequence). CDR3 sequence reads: CAWTLGRTNTEAFF. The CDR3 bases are TGTGCCTGGACCCTCGGACGGACTAACACTGAAGCTTTCTTT.

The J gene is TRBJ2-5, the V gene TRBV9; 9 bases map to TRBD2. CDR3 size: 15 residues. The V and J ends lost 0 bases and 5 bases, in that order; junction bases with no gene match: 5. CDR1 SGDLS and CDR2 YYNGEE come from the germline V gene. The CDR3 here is CASSVALAGKETQYF. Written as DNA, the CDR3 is TGTGCCAGCAGCGTAGCCCTAGCGGGGAAGGAGACCCAGTACTTC.

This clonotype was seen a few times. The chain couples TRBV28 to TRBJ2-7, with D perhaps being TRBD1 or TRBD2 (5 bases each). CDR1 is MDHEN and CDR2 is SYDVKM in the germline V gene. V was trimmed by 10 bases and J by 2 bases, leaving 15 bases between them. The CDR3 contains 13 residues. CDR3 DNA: TGTGCCACCCCTAGGGACGGGACCTACGAGCAGTACTTC. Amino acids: CATPRDGTYEQYF. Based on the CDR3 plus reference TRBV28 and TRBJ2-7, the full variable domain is DVKVTQSSRYLVKRTGEKVFLECVQDMDHENMFWYRQDPGLGLRLIYFSYDVKMKEKGDIPEGYSVSREKKERFSLILESASTNQTSMYLCATPRDGTYEQYFGPGTRLTVT.

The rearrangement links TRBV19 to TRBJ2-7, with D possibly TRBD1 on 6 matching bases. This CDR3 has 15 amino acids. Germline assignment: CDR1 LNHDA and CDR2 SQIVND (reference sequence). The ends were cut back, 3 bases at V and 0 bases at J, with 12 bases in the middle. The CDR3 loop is CASSMEQGFSYEQYF. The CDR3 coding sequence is TGTGCCAGTAGTATGGAACAGGGATTCTCCTACGAGCAGTACTTC.

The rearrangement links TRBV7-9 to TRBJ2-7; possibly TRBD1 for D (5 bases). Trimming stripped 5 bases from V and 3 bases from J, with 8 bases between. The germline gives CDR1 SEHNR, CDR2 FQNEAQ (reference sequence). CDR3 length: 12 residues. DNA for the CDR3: TGTGCCAGCAGCCCGGACAACTACGAGCAGTACTTC. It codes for CASSPDNYEQYF.

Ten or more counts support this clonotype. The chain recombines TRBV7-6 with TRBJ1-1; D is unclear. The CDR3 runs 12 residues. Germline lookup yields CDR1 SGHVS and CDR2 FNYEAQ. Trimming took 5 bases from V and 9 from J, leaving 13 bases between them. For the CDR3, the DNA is TGTGCCAGCAGCCCTTCGGGCACCCAAGCTTTCTTT. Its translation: CASSPSGTQAFF.

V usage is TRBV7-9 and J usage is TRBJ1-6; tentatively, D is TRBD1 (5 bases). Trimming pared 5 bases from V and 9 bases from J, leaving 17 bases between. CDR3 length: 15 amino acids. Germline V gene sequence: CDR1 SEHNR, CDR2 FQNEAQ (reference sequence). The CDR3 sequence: CASSPRDAATSPLHF. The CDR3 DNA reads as TGTGCCAGCAGCCCTCGGGACGCAGCTACTTCACCCCTCCACTTT. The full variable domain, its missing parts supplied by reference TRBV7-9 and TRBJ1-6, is DTGVSQNPRHKITKRGQNVTFRCDPISEHNRLYWYRQTLGQGPEFLTYFQNEAQLEKSRLLSDRFSAERPKGSFSTLEIQRTEQGDSAMYLCASSPRDAATSPLHFGNGTRLTVT.

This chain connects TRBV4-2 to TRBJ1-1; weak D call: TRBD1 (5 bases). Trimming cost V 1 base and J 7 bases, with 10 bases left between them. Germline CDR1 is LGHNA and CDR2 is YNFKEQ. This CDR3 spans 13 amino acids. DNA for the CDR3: TGTGCCAGCAGCCAAGGACAAGGGGATGAAGCTTTCTTT. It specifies CASSQGQGDEAFF.

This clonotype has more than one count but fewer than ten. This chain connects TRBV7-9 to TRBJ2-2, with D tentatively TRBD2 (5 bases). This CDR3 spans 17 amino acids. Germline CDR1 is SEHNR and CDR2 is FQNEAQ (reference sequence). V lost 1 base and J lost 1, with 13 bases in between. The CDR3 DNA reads TGTGCCAGCAGCTTAGACGGGGTATCCGTGAACACCGGGGAGCTGTTTTTT. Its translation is CASSLDGVSVNTGELFF. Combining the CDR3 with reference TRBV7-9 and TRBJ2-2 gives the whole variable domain DTGVSQNPRHKITKRGQNVTFRCDPISEHNRLYWYRQTLGQGPEFLTYFQNEAQLEKSRLLSDRFSAERPKGSFSTLEIQRTEQGDSAMYLCASSLDGVSVNTGELFFGEGSRLTVL.

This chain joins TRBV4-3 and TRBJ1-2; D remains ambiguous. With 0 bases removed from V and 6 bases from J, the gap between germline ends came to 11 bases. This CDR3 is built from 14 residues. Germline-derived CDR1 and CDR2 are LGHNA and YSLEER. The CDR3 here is CASSQDRLQDGYTF. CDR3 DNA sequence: TGCGCCAGCAGCCAAGATCGTCTCCAGGATGGCTACACCTTC.

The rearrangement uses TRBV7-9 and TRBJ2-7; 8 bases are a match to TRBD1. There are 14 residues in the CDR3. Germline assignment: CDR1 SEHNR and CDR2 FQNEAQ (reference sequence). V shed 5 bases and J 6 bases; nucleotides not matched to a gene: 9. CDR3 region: CASSPGDRPCEQYF. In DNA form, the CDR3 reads TGTGCCAGCAGCCCCGGGGACAGGCCCTGCGAGCAGTACTTC.

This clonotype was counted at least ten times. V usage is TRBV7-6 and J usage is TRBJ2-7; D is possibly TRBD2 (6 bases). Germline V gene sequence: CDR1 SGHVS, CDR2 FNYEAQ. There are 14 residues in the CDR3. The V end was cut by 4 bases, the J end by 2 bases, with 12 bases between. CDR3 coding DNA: TGTGCCAGCAGCTACGGGACTGACACCTACGAGCAGTACTTC. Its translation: CASSYGTDTYEQYF.

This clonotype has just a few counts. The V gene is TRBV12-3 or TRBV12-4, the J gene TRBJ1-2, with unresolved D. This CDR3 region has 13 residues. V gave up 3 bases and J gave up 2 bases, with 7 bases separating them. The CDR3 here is CASSFTQNYGYTF. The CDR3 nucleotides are TGTGCCAGCAGTTTCACCCAAAACTATGGCTACACCTTC.